Reported below is one T cell receptor (beta chain). The antigen remains undetermined. This sample was included in a study of cytomegalovirus exposure and HLA in healthy donors. General study findings and limits: The study found most TCR sequences rare, yet found some public TCRs in many donors. An analysis was carried out later, and it reportedly showed fewer N-insertions in an Asian-associated ancestry cluster than the roughly 670-donor mean.

Use of 60 Vbeta and 13 Jbeta primers characterized the PCR. Study processing details: The count from a later analysis was tens of millions of unique TCR beta chains, about 10 million of them shared. TCRdb's table, derived via immunoSEQ multiplex PCR, lists solely in-frame clones and lacks some. The D gene and trimming were derived from the DNA, and the V and J assignments and clone size from that table. Of 170,000 or so clones in the sample, 75% to 90% were seen once. Trimming shortened V by 0 bases and J by 10 bases, and 19 bases separated the two germline ends. Germline CDR1 and CDR2: MGHRA and YSYEKL. The CDR3 length is 16 residues. Despite likely unrecorded immune exposures, the donors were nominally healthy at the time of sampling.

This TCR was recovered from a boy aged 10-17 years in good health and CMV-seronegative. Specimen: PBMCs. This rearrangement joins TRBV4-1 to TRBJ2-1, with TRBD1 as a possible D gene (6 bases). For the CDR3, the DNA is TGCGCCAGCAGCCAAGATGGTGGGGGCCGCTCGAGGGAGCAGTTCTTC. Amino acid sequence: CASSQDGGGRSREQFF.